What follows describes a single TCR beta chain. This sample was taken from a study of control samples from healthy donors and cancer patients. Assay used: immunoSEQ multiplex PCR; TCRdb lists only in-frame clones, some missing. The top ten hold about 7.6% of the sample, which has some 78,000 clones, about 89% seen once. The CDR3 sequence is 13 residues long. With 5 bases removed from V and 6 bases from J, the gap between germline ends came to 11 bases. This chain joins TRBV12-3 or TRBV12-4 and TRBJ2-4; the D call may be TRBD1 or TRBD2 (6 bases each). The source is a woman aged 55-69 years in good health. Input material: blood. CDR3 nucleotides: TGTGCCAGCAGTCAACAGGGAGGAAACATTCAGTACTTC. This encodes CASSQQGGNIQYF.